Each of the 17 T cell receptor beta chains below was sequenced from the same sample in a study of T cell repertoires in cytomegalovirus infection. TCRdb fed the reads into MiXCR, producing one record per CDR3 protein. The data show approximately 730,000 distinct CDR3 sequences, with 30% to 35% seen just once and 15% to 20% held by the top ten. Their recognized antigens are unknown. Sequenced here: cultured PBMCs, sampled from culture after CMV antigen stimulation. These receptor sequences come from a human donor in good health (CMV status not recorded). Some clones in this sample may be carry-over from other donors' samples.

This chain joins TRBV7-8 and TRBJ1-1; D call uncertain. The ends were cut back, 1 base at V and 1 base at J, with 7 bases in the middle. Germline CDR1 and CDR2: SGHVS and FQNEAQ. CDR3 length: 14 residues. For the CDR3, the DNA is TGTGCCAGCAGCTTAGTCCTCAAGAACACTGAAGCTTTCTTT. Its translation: CASSLVLKNTEAFF.

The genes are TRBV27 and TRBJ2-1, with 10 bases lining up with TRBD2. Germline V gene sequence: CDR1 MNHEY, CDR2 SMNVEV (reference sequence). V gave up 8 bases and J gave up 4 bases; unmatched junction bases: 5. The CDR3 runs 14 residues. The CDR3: CASWKLAGYNEQFF. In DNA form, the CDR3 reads TGTGCCAGCTGGAAACTAGCGGGATACAATGAGCAGTTCTTC.

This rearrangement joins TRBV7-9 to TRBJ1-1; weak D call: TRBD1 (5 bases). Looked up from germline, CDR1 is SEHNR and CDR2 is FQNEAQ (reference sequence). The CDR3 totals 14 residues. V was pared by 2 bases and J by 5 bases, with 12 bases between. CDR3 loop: CASSLTTRGTEAFF. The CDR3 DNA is TGTGCCAGCAGCTTAACGACAAGGGGAACTGAAGCTTTCTTT. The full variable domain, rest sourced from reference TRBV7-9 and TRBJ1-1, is DTGVSQNPRHKITKRGQNVTFRCDPISEHNRLYWYRQTLGQGPEFLTYFQNEAQLEKSRLLSDRFSAERPKGSFSTLEIQRTEQGDSAMYLCASSLTTRGTEAFFGQGTRLTVV.

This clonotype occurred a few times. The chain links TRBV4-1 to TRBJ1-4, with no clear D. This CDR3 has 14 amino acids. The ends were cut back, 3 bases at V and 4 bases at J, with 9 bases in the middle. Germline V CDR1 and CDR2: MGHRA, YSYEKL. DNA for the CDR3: TGCGCCAGCAGCCAGCTAGTTATTAATGAAAAACTGTTTTTT. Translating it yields CASSQLVINEKLFF.

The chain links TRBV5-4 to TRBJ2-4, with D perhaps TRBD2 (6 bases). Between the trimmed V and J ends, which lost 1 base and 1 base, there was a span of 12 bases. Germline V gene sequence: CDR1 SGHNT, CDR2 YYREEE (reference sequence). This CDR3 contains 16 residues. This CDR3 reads CASSLSLGGAKNIQYF. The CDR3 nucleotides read TGTGCCAGCAGCTTGAGCCTCGGGGGTGCCAAAAACATTCAGTACTTC.

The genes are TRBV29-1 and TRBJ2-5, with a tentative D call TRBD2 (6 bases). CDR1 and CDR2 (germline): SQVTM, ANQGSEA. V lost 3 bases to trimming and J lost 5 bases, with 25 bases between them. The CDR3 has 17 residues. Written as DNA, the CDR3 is TGCAGCGTTGAGACTACATCCCCGCTAGCGATGGGCGAGACCCAGTACTTC. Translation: CSVETTSPLAMGETQYF. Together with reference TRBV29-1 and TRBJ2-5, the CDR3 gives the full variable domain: SAVISQKPSRDICQRGTSLTIQCQVDSQVTMMFWYRQQPGQSLTLIATANQGSEATYESGFVIDKFPISRPNLTFSTLTVSNMSPEDSSIYLCSVETTSPLAMGETQYFGPGTRLLVL.

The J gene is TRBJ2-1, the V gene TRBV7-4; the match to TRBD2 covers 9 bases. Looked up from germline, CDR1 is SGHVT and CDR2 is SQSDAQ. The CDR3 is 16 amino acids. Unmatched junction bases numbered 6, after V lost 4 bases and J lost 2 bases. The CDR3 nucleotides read TGTGCCAGCAGCTCCTTAGCGGGAGTAACCTACAATGAGCAGTTCTTC. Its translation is CASSSLAGVTYNEQFF.

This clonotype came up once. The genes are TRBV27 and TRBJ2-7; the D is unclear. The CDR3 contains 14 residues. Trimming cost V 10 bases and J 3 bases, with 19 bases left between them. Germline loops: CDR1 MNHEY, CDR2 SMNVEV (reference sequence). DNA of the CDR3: TGTGCCATCCCAATAGAAAATCGATACTACGAGCAGTACTTC. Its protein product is CAIPIENRYYEQYF.

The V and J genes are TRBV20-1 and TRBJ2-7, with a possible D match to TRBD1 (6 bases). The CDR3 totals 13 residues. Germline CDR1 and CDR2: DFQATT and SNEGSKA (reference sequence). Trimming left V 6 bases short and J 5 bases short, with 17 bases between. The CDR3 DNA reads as TGCAGTGCCGTGTCAACAGGGCACCACGAGCAGTACTTC. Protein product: CSAVSTGHHEQYF.

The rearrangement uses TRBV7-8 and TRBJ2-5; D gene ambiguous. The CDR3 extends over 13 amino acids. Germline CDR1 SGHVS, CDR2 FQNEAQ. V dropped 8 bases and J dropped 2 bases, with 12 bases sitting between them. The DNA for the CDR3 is TGTGCCAGCCTAGGTGGTCTGCAAGAGACCCAGTACTTC. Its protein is CASLGGLQETQYF.

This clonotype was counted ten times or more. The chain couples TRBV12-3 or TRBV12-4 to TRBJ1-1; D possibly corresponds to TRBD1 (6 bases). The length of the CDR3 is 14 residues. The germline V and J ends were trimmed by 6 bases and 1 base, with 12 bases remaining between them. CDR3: CASREGVRNTEAFF. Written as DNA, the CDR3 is TGTGCCAGCAGAGAGGGGGTCAGGAACACTGAAGCTTTCTTT.

The CDR3 here is CASSLDETDYGYTF. For the CDR3, the DNA is TGTGCCAGCAGCTTAGACGAGACAGACTATGGCTACACCTTC. The genes are TRBV7-9 and TRBJ1-2, with D possibly matching TRBD1 (5 bases). In germline, CDR1 is SEHNR, CDR2 FQNEAQ (reference sequence). The length of the CDR3 is 14 residues. Between the trimmed V and J ends, which lost 1 base and 3 bases, there was a span of 9 bases.

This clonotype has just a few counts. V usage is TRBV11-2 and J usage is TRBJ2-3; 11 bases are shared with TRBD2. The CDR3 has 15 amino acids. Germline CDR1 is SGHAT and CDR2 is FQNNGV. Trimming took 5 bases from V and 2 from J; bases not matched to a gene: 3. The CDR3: CASSPGLADTDTQYF. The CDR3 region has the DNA TGTGCCAGCAGCCCGGGACTAGCGGACACAGATACGCAGTATTTT.

CDR3 sequence (DNA): TGTGCCAGCAGCTTAGGGGGGGGGGGAAAGAAGACCCAGTACTTC. This codes for CASSLGGGGKKTQYF. The chain employs TRBV7-2 and TRBJ2-5; TRBD2 aligns across 7 bases. CDR3 size: 15 residues. Trimming took 1 base from V and 6 from J; bases not matched to a gene: 8. The germline V gene has CDR1 SGHTA and CDR2 FQGNSA. Combining the CDR3 with reference TRBV7-2 and TRBJ2-5 gives the whole variable domain GAGVSQSPSNKVTEKGKDVELRCDPISGHTALYWYRQSLGQGLEFLIYFQGNSAPDKSGLPSDRFSAERTGGSVSTLTIQRTQQEDSAVYLCASSLGGGGKKTQYFGPGTRLLVL.

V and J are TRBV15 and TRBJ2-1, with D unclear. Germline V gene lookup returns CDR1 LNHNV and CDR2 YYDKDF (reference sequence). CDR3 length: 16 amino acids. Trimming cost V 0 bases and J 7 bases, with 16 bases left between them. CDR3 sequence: CATSRDQWNPGNEQFF. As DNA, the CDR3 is TGTGCCACCAGCAGAGATCAGTGGAACCCTGGTAATGAGCAGTTCTTC.

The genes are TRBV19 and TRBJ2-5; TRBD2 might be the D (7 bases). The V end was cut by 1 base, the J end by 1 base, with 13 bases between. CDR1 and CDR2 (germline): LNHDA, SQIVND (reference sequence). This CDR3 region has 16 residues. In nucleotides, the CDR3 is TGTGCCAGTAGTATAGCTAGCGGCAGGGGCCAAGAGACCCAGTACTTC. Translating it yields CASSIASGRGQETQYF.

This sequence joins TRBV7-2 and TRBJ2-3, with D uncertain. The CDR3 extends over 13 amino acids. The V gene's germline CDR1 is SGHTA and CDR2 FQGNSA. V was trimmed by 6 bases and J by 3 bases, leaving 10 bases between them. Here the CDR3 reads CASSILFTDTQYF. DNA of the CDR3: TGTGCCAGCAGTATACTATTTACAGATACGCAGTATTTT.